This T cell receptor (beta chain) was documented in a study of CD8+CD57+ T cells in acquired aplastic anemia listed by TCRdb under 2018. In terms of the full investigation: DNA extracted from sorted CD4+ and CD8+ cells had a mean of around 3 ug, with a range of 0.2 to 27.4 ug. A CD8+CD57+ expansion meant a frequency higher than the mean frequency seen in healthy subjects. What the research found in general, with its limitations: CD8+ Simpson's diversity did not differ significantly between patients and healthy controls (P=0.060). About 28 CD8+ CDR3 sequences were found in both patients and controls but appeared to be highly expressed in patients and within the immunodominant clones of the patients.

According to the germline V gene, CDR1 reads SGHRS and CDR2 reads YFSETQ. The CDR3 has 17 amino acids, counting the end cysteine and phenylalanine. Kept here is only the CDR3 DNA, which spans 51 bases and is read in frame from base 1. V loses 0 bases of germline sequence and J loses 1 base, and the interval between the two ends is 16 bases. Patients chosen for sequencing had shown expansion of CD8+CD57+ cells by flow cytometry. Every patient had a diagnosis of severe acquired aplastic anemia based on International Study of Aplastic Anemia and Agranulocytosis and Camitta criteria. At the time blood was sampled, none of the patients had received any therapy. The study deep-sequenced TCR repertoires of sorted CD4+ and CD8+ blood T cells from severe aplastic anemia patients and healthy subjects. In the USA, patient enrollment took place under clinicaltrials.gov protocols 00001620, 01623167, 00001397, 00071045, 00081523 and 00961064. Ficoll-Paque density gradient centrifugation was used to isolate peripheral blood mononuclear cells. Before DNA extraction, CD4+ and CD8+ T cells were sorted with FACS or magnetic beads.

Details on this clonotype: Its antigen remains undetermined. Qualities for individual bases were not recorded, and no much larger clone is one base off.

Genomic DNA served as template for TCR beta VDJ combination and CDR3 sequence profiling. TCR repertoire sequencing was run on an Illumina HiSeq 2000. The authors processed their data as follows. TRBV/TRBJ rearrangement plots, CDR3 size and DJ length profiles, and Simpson's diversity index were used to assess repertoires. Whichever DNA sequence was most abundant in the deep sequencing data was defined as the immunodominant clone. CDR3 amino acid sequences were screened for sharing across subjects and were compared with published repertoires and the VDJdb database. Using fastp trimming at Q25 and MiXCR clonotype assembly, TCRdb reanalyzed the public sequencing data and kept in-frame beta chains. Every CDR3 protein is listed once, alongside the most common genes and DNA of its rows. TCRdb, not the authors, supplied the V and J calls. The sample profile shows approximately 170,000 distinct CDR3 sequences; roughly 50% of them were found once. The ten largest clones capture about 2.9% of the sample.

This clonotype originated in a human donor with aplastic anemia. The specimen sequenced was sorted CD4+, CD8+, or CD8+CD57+ T cells (not recorded which) from PBMCs. The sequence links TRBV5-1 to TRBJ1-1; no D gene can be assigned with confidence. The DNA sequence follows: TGCGCCAGCAGCTTGGTGGGTCTAGATGCTCAGAACACTGAAGCTTTCTTT. This encodes CASSLVGLDAQNTEAFF.